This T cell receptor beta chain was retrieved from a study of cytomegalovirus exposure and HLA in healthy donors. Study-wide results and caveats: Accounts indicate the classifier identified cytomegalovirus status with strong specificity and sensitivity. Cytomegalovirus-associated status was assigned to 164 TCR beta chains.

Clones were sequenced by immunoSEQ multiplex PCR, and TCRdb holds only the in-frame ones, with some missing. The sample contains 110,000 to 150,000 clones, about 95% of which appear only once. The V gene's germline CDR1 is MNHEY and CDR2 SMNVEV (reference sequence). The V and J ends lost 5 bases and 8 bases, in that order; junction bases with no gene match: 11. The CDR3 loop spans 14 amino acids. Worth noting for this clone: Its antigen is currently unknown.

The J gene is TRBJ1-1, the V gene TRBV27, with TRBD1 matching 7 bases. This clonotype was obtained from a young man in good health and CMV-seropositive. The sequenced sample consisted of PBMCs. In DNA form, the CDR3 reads TGTGCCAGCAGTACTCCTCGGGACAGATCCGAAGCTTTCTTT. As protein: CASSTPRDRSEAFF.